A selection of T cell receptor beta chains follows, all from one sample in a study of CD8 T cells in ankylosing spondylitis. One entry per CDR3 protein, called by TCRdb with MiXCR from the 5' RACE reads. This table has hundreds of thousands of distinct CDR3 sequences, about 26% appearing once. The sequenced material came from blood, either unsorted or a sorted T cell fraction (not recorded which). These receptors were collected from a male donor with ankylosing spondylitis or in good health (not recorded which). Both conserved end residues are part of each CDR3. A D gene is named only where the DNA matches it firmly. For some rows the clone size is stated as once, few or many, or as a class when expanded; others skip it.

J gene | V gene | D gene | clone size | CDR3 DNA | CDR3 protein
TRBJ2-7 | TRBV6-2/TRBV6-3 | - | - | TGTGCCAGCACCGGGGCGGGTATCTACGAGCAGTACTTC | CASTGAGIYEQYF
TRBJ1-4 | TRBV3-1 | TRBD1 | many | TGTGCCAGCAGCCAAGCCGGGACAGGGATTGAAAAACTGTTTTTT | CASSQAGTGIEKLFF
TRBJ1-6 | TRBV7-2 | - | many | TGTGCCAGCAGCTTACAGGAGGGGGGATTTAATCCCCTCCACTTT | CASSLQEGGFNPLHF
TRBJ2-3 | TRBV7-2 | TRBD2 | once | TGTGCCAGCAGCTTTAGCGGGGCTCGCGATACGCAGTATTTT | CASSFSGARDTQYF
TRBJ2-2 | TRBV6-1 | - | many | TGTGCCAGCAGTGGGACCCTAGGTAGTCCCGGGGAGCTGTTTTTT | CASSGTLGSPGELFF
TRBJ1-1 | TRBV20-1 | TRBD1 | many | TGCAGTGCTAGAGTGACAGGGCGGACTGAAGCTTTCTTT | CSARVTGRTEAFF
TRBJ2-4 | TRBV20-1 | - | - | TGCAGTGCTAGAGATCCGGGTAGAGGAGCCAAAAACATTCAGTACTTC | CSARDPGRGAKNIQYF
TRBJ2-7 | TRBV19 | TRBD1 | - | TGTGCCAGTAGTTCTTTTCCGGGACAGAAGACCTACGAGCAGTACTTC | CASSSFPGQKTYEQYF
TRBJ2-5 | TRBV24-1 | - | many | TGTGCCACCAGTGATACAGGAGGGGAGACCCAGTACTTC | CATSDTGGETQYF
TRBJ2-7 | TRBV20-1 | - | many | TGCAGTGCTATTGGACAGAACCTATACGAGCAGTACTTC | CSAIGQNLYEQYF
TRBJ2-1 | TRBV23-1 | TRBD1 | - | TGCGCCAGCAGATACAGGGGCCCCTACAATGAGCAGTTCTTC | CASRYRGPYNEQFF
TRBJ2-5 | TRBV5-1 | - | many | TGCGCCAGCAGCTACACGCCAGGGATGCAAGAGACCCAGTACTTC | CASSYTPGMQETQYF
TRBJ2-2 | TRBV7-2 | - | few | TGTGCCAGCAGCTCTGAAGCCGGGGAGCTGTTTTTT | CASSSEAGELFF
TRBJ2-5 | TRBV20-1 | TRBD2 | few | TGCAGTGCTAGTAGCGGGAGGGCGCCTTTGGAGACCCAGTACTTC | CSASSGRAPLETQYF
TRBJ2-1 | TRBV5-1 | TRBD1 | many | TGCGCCAGCAGCACGACAGGGGGCACTGGAAATGAGCAGTTCTTC | CASSTTGGTGNEQFF
TRBJ1-5 | TRBV12-3/TRBV12-4 | - | once | TGTGCCAGCAGTTATTTGGTGGATCAGCCCCAGCATTTT | CASSYLVDQPQHF
TRBJ2-1 | TRBV7-8 | TRBD2 | many | TGTGCCAGCAGCCCCTTACTAGCGTCCACCAATGAGCAGTTCTTC | CASSPLLASTNEQFF
TRBJ1-2 | TRBV20-1 | - | many | TGCAGTGCTAAAAGCAGCGCCGACACTGGTGGCTACACCTTC | CSAKSSADTGGYTF
TRBJ2-1 | TRBV12-3/TRBV12-4 | - | - | TGTGCCAGCAGTTCCCTTGTAAGGAGAAATGAGCAGTTCTTC | CASSSLVRRNEQFF
TRBJ1-3 | TRBV15 | TRBD1 | many | TGTGCCACCAGCAGAGATGGGACAGGAGGAAACACCATATATTTT | CATSRDGTGGNTIYF
TRBJ2-1 | TRBV3-1 | TRBD1 | - | TGTGCCACCAGCCAAGGACAGGGGCCGTACAATGAGCAGTTCTTC | CATSQGQGPYNEQFF
TRBJ1-6 | TRBV20-1 | - | many | TGCAGTGCGGGACCTCTGGATTCACCCCTCCACTTT | CSAGPLDSPLHF
TRBJ1-1 | TRBV12-3/TRBV12-4 | - | once | TGTGCCAGCATTAAGACGGTGAACACTGAAGCTTTCTTT | CASIKTVNTEAFF
TRBJ1-1 | TRBV29-1 | - | - | TGCAGCATAAGAGGGGGGCTTAACACTGAAGCTTTCTTT | CSIRGGLNTEAFF
TRBJ2-5 | TRBV18 | TRBD2 | - | TGTGCCAGCTCACCAGGGGAGGGAGGATCACAAGAGACCCAGTACTTC | CASSPGEGGSQETQYF
TRBJ2-1 | TRBV10-2 | TRBD2 | - | TGCGCCAGCAGTGGGACTAGCGGGAGACCGCTCGCGCTGAATGAGCAGTTCTTC | CASSGTSGRPLALNEQFF
TRBJ2-1 | TRBV18 | TRBD1 | few | TGTGCCAGCTCACCGCGACAGGGACCAAGCTCCTACAATGAGCAGTTCTTC | CASSPRQGPSSYNEQFF
TRBJ2-2 | TRBV4-2 | TRBD2 | few | TGTGCCAGCAGCTCCCTTCCAGCGGGAGTAACCGGGGAGCTGTTTTTT | CASSSLPAGVTGELFF
TRBJ2-1 | TRBV12-3/TRBV12-4 | TRBD1 | many | TGTGCCAGCAGGCAGGGGGCCGGTATCTATGAGCAGTTCTTC | CASRQGAGIYEQFF
TRBJ2-6 | TRBV20-1 | TRBD2 | - | TGCAGTGCCTCTAGCGGAGGGAGCTCTGGGGCCAACGTCCTGACTTTC | CSASSGGSSGANVLTF
TRBJ1-5 | TRBV10-3 | TRBD1 | - | TGTGCCATCCAGGGGGCCGGGAATCAGCCCCAGCATTTT | CAIQGAGNQPQHF
TRBJ2-5 | TRBV28 | - | many | TGTGCCAGCAGTTCCCGTCCGCAAGAGACCCAGTACTTC | CASSSRPQETQYF
TRBJ2-5 | TRBV29-1 | TRBD2 | many | TGCAGCGTTGAAGTCGTGGGAGGGATGGAGACCCAGTACTTC | CSVEVVGGMETQYF
TRBJ2-7 | TRBV4-1 | - | - | TGCGCCAGCAGCCAAGAATACCCTCACAGGGACGAGCAGTACTTC | CASSQEYPHRDEQYF
TRBJ1-6 | TRBV5-6 | - | many | TGTGCCAGCAGCTTGGCCCCAAGTTCGGGTCGCGCCCTCCACTTT | CASSLAPSSGRALHF
TRBJ1-1 | TRBV29-1 | - | many | TGCAGCGTTGCCCTCCAGAGGAACACTGAAGCTTTCTTT | CSVALQRNTEAFF
TRBJ2-3 | TRBV5-1 | - | - | TGCGCCAGCAGCTTGGTAGCTAGCCCGCCGGATACGCAGTATTTT | CASSLVASPPDTQYF
TRBJ2-5 | TRBV20-1 | - | - | TGCAGTGCTAGAGAGGGGGGGGGCTGGAGCCAAGAGACCCAGTACTTC | CSAREGGGWSQETQYF
TRBJ1-2 | TRBV5-1 | - | many | TGCGCCAGCAGCTTGAGTGGGAGTCCTTATGGCTACACCTTC | CASSLSGSPYGYTF
TRBJ2-7 | TRBV5-1 | TRBD2 | many | TGCGCCAGCACTCGGGGGGGCTCCTACGAGCAGTACTTC | CASTRGGSYEQYF
TRBJ1-1 | TRBV6-2/TRBV6-3 | TRBD1 | many | TGTGCCAGCAGTTACTCGGACAGGGGGAACACTGAAGCTTTCTTT | CASSYSDRGNTEAFF
TRBJ2-7 | TRBV28 | TRBD2 | many | TGTGCCAGCAGTTCCTCCGGGACTAGCGGGAGCTACGAGCAGTACTTC | CASSSSGTSGSYEQYF
TRBJ2-7 | TRBV6-5 | - | many | TGTGCCAGCAGTTACGGGCAAAACTCCTACGAGCAGTACTTC | CASSYGQNSYEQYF
TRBJ2-3 | TRBV10-3 | TRBD1 | many | TGTGCCATCAGTGAAATGCCGGGACAGGGACTTGATACGCAGTATTTT | CAISEMPGQGLDTQYF
TRBJ1-2 | TRBV5-4 | TRBD1 | - | TGTGCCAGCAGCTCGGGAACCGACAGGGCCTATGGCTACACCTTC | CASSSGTDRAYGYTF
TRBJ2-1 | TRBV29-1 | - | - | TGCAGCGTTGAATTCGGGGCGCCACAGGTCTTC | CSVEFGAPQVF
TRBJ1-2 | TRBV5-1 | TRBD1 | many | TGCGCCAGCAGCAGCGGGGACAGCCAAACTAACTATGGCTACACCTTC | CASSSGDSQTNYGYTF
TRBJ2-7 | TRBV20-1 | - | many | TGCAGTGCTAGAGTGGCGGGACGGGCAACCTACGAGCAGTACTTC | CSARVAGRATYEQYF
TRBJ1-1 | TRBV7-2 | - | many | TGTGCCAGCAGCTTAGTCAGGTCGGGATCTTACGCTGAAGCTTTCTTT | CASSLVRSGSYAEAFF
TRBJ1-5 | TRBV7-2 | - | few | TGTGCCAGCAGCTTAAGGAGGCAGCCCCAGCATTTT | CASSLRRQPQHF
TRBJ2-2 | TRBV4-2 | TRBD2 | many | TGTGCCAGCAGCCAAGGGGCGGGAGGAACCGGGGAGCTGTTTTTT | CASSQGAGGTGELFF
TRBJ2-7 | TRBV29-1 | TRBD1 | few | TGCAGCGGACAGGGGGCTAAGGAGCAGTACTTC | CSGQGAKEQYF
TRBJ2-2 | TRBV6-1 | - | once | TGTGCCAGCAGCACGGGACAAACTTTCACCGGGGAGCTGTTTTTT | CASSTGQTFTGELFF
TRBJ1-2 | TRBV5-5 | TRBD1 | - | TGTGCCAGCAGCTTGGACAGGGGAGGCTACACCTTC | CASSLDRGGYTF
TRBJ2-7 | TRBV12-3/TRBV12-4 | TRBD1 | many | TGTGCCAGCAGTTGGGGACAGGGTTCATCCTACGAGCAGTACTTC | CASSWGQGSSYEQYF
TRBJ1-3 | TRBV2 | - | - | TGTGCCAGCAGTGAAGGACCAGGGCCAGCTGGAAACACCATATATTTT | CASSEGPGPAGNTIYF
TRBJ2-7 | TRBV15 | TRBD2 | many | TGTGCCACCAGCAGAGACCAACTAGCGGGGCGGACCTACGAGCAGTACTTC | CATSRDQLAGRTYEQYF
TRBJ1-1 | TRBV6-2/TRBV6-3 | TRBD1 | many | TGTGCCAGCAGTTACGACAGGGCGAAGAACACTGAAGCTTTCTTT | CASSYDRAKNTEAFF
TRBJ2-2 | TRBV20-1 | TRBD1 | few | TGCAGTGCTCCCCGGGACAGGGGTGCCGGGGAGCTGTTTTTT | CSAPRDRGAGELFF
TRBJ2-5 | TRBV6-5 | TRBD1 | - | TGTGCCAGCAGTTGGACAGGGACCCAAGAGACCCAGTACTTC | CASSWTGTQETQYF